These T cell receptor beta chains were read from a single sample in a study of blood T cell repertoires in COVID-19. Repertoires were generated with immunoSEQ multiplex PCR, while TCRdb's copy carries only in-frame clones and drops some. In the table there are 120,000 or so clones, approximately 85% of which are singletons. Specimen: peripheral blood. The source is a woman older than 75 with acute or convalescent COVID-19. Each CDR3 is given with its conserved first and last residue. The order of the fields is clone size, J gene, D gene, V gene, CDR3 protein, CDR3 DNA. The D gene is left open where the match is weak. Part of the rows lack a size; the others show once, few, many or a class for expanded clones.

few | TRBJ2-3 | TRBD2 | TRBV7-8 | CASSLERTSGRTDTQYF | TGTGCCAGCAGCTTAGAGAGGACTAGCGGGCGCACAGATACGCAGTATTTT
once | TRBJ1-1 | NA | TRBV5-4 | CASSPGQGKNTEAFF | TGTGCCAGCAGCCCGGGGCAGGGGAAAAACACTGAAGCTTTCTTT
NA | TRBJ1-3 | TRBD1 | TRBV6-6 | CASSRQDRGARGNTIYF | TGTGCCAGCAGCCGACAGGACAGGGGGGCGCGAGGAAACACCATATATTTT
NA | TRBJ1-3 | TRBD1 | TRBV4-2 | CASSQEGTEGNTIYF | TGTGCCAGCAGCCAAGAAGGGACAGAAGGAAACACCATATATTTT
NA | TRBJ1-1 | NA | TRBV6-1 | CASSEPHQGSTEAFF | TGTGCCAGCAGTGAACCCCATCAGGGTTCCACTGAAGCTTTCTTT
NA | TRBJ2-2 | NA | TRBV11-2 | CASSHLVARSTGELFF | TGTGCCAGCAGCCACCTGGTAGCGAGAAGCACCGGGGAGCTGTTTTTT
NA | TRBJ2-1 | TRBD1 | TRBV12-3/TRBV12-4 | CASSLLDRAEQFF | TGTGCCAGCAGTTTATTAGACAGGGCGGAGCAGTTCTTC
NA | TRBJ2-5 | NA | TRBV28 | CASSLGREETQYF | TGTGCCAGCAGTTTAGGGCGGGAAGAGACCCAGTACTTC
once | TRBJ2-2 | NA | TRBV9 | CASSVASGPAGELFF | TGTGCCAGCAGCGTGGCCAGCGGGCCCGCCGGGGAGCTGTTTTTT
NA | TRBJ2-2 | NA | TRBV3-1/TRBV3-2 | CASSQDWGVRTGELFF | TGTGCCAGCAGCCAGGACTGGGGGGTTCGAACCGGGGAGCTGTTTTTT
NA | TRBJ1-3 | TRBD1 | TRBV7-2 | CASSPRQGRDTIYF | TGTGCCAGCAGCCCGAGACAGGGCCGGGACACCATATATTTT
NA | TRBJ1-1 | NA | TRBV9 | CASSLQGTLTEAFF | TGTGCCAGCAGCCTTCAGGGAACGTTGACTGAAGCTTTCTTT
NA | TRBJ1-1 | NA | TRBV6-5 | CASSYSTQAFF | TGTGCCAGCAGTTACTCAACACAGGCTTTCTTT
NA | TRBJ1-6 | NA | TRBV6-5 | CASSYAGPYNSPLHF | TGTGCCAGCAGTTACGCGGGACCATATAATTCACCCCTCCACTTT
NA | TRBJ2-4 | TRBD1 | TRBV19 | CASSGRTGESKNIQYF | TGTGCCAGTAGTGGGCGGACAGGGGAGTCCAAAAACATTCAGTACTTC
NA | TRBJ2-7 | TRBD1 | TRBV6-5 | CASSPGTGFDEQYF | TGTGCCAGCAGTCCCGGGACAGGGTTTGACGAGCAGTACTTC
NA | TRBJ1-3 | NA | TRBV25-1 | CASSRRSGSGNTIYF | TGTGCCAGCAGTAGGCGGTCGGGATCTGGAAACACCATATATTTT
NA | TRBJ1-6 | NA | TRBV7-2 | CASKSGQTSSYNSPLHF | TGTGCCAGCAAATCTGGGCAGACGAGCTCCTATAATTCACCCCTCCACTTT
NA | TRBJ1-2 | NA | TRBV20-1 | CSASLQVLGYTF | TGCAGTGCTAGTTTGCAGGTACTTGGCTACACCTTC
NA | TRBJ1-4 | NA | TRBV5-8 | CASSYSRGRLNEKLFF | TGTGCCAGCAGCTACTCCAGGGGCCGCCTTAATGAAAAACTGTTTTTT